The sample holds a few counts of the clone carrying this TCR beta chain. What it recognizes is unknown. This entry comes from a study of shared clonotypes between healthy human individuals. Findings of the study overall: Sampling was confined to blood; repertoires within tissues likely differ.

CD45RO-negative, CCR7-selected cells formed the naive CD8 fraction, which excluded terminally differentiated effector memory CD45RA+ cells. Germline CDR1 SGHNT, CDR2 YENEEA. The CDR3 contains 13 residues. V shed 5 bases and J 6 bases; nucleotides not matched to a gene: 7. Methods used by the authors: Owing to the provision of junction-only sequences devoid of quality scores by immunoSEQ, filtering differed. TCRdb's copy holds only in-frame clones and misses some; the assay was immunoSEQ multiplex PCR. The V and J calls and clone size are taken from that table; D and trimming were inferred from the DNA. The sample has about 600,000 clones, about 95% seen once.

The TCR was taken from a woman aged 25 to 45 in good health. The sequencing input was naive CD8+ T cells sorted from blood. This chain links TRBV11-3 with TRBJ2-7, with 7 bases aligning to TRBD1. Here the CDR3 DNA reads TGTGCCAGCAGCAACCGACAGGGTGGCGAGCAGTACTTC. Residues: CASSNRQGGEQYF. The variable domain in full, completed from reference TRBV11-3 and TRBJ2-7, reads EAGVVQSPRYKIIEKKQPVAFWCNPISGHNTLYWYLQNLGQGPELLIRYENEEAVDDSQLPKDRFSAERLKGVDSTLKIQPAELGDSAVYLCASSNRQGGEQYFGPGTRLTVT.